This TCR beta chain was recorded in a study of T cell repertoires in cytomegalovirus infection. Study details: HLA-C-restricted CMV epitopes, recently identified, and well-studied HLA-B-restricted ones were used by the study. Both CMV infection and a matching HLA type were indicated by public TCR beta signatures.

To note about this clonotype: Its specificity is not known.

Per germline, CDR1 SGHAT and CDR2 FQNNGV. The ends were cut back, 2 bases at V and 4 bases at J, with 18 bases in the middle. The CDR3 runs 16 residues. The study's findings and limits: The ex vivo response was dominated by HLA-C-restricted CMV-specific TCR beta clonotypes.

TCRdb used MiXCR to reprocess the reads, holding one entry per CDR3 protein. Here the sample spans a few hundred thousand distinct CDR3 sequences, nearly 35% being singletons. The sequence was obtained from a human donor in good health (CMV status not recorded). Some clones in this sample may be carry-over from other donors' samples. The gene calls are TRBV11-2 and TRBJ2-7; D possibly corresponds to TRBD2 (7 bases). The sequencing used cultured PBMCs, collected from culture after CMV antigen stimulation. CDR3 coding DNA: TGTGCCAGCAGCTTAAGGGGGGGGTGGGGGGCTTACGAGCAGTACTTC. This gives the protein CASSLRGGWGAYEQYF.